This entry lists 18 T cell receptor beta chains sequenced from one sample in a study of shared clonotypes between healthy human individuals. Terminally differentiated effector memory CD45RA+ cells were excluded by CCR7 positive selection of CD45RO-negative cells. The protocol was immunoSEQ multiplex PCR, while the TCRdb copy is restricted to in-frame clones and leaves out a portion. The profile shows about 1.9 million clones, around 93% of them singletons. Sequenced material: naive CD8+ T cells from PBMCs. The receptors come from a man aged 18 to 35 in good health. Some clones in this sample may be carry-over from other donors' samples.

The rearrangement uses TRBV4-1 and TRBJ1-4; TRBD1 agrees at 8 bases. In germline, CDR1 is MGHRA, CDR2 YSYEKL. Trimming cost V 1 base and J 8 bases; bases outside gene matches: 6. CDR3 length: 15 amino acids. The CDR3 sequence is CASSQVAGTGEKLFF. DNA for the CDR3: TGCGCCAGCAGCCAAGTCGCCGGGACAGGAGAAAAACTGTTTTTT.

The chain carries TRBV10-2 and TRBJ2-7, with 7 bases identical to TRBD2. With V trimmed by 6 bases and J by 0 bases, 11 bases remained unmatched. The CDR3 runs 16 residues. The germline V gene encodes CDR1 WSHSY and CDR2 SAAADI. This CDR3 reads CASSGPGRESSYEQYF. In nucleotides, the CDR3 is TGCGCCAGCAGCGGACCGGGGCGGGAGTCCTCCTACGAGCAGTACTTC.

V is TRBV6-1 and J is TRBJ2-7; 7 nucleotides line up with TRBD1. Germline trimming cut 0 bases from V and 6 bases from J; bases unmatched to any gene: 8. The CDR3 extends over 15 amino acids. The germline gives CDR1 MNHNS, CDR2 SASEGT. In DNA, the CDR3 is TGTGCCAGCAGTGAAGCAAGACAGGGTAAAGGCGAGCAGTACTTC. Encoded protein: CASSEARQGKGEQYF.

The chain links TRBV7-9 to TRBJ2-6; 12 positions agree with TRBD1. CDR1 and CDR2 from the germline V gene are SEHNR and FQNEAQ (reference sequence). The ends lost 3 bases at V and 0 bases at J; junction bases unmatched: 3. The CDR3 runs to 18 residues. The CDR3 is CASSFPGQGASGANVLTF. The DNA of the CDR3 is TGTGCCAGCAGCTTTCCGGGACAGGGGGCCTCTGGGGCCAACGTCCTGACTTTC.

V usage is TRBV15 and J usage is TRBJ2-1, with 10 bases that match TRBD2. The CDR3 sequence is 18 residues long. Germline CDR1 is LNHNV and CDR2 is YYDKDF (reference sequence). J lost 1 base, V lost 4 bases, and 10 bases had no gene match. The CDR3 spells CATSTELAGYLSYNEQFF. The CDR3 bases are TGTGCCACCAGCACGGAACTAGCGGGGTACCTTTCCTACAATGAGCAGTTCTTC.

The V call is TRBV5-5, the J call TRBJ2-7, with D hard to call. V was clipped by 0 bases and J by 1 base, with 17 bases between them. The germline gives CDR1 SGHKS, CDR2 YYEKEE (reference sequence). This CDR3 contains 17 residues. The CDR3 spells CASSLERQGTFSYEQYF. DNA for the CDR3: TGTGCCAGCAGCTTGGAACGACAAGGCACCTTTTCCTACGAGCAGTACTTC.

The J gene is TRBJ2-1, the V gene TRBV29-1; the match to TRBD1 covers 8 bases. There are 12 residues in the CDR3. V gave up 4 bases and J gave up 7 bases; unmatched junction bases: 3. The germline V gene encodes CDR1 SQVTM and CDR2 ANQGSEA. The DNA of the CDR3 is TGCAGCGTTGGGACAGGGACGAATGAGCAGTTCTTC. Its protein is CSVGTGTNEQFF.

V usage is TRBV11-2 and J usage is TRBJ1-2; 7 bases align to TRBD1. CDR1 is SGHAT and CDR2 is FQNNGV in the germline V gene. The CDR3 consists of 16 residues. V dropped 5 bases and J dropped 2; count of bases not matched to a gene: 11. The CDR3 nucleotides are TGTGCCAGCAGCCTCTCCCGAGGGGGCCCCAACTATGGCTACACCTTC. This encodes CASSLSRGGPNYGYTF.

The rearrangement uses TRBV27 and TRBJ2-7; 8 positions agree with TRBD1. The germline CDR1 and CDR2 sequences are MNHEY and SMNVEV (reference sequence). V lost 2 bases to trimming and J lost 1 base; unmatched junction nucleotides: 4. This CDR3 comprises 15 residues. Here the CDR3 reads CASSLLGTGSYEQYF. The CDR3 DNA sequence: TGTGCCAGCAGTTTACTTGGGACAGGATCCTACGAGCAGTACTTC.

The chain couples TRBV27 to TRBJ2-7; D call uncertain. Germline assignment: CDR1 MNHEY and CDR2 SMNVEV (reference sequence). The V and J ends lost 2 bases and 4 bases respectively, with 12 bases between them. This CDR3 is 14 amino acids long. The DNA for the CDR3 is TGTGCCAGCAGTTTACGGCCGTCGGTTTACGAGCAGTACTTC. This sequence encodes CASSLRPSVYEQYF.

The CDR3 region has the DNA TGTGCCATCAGTGAGTCGAAACTAGCGGGAGTAACCGGGGAGCTGTTTTTT. Translated: CAISESKLAGVTGELFF. This rearrangement joins TRBV10-3 to TRBJ2-2; 11 bases match TRBD2. V was pared by 0 bases and J by 5 bases, with 5 bases of the junction left unmatched. Germline V CDR1 and CDR2: ENHRY, SYGVKD. The CDR3 covers 17 residues.

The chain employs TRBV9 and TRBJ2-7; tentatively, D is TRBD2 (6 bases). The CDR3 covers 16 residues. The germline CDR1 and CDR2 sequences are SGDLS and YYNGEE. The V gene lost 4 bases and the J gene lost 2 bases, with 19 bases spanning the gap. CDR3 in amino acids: CASSPTGAEGPYEQYF. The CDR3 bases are TGTGCCAGCAGCCCCACCGGAGCGGAGGGCCCCTACGAGCAGTACTTC.

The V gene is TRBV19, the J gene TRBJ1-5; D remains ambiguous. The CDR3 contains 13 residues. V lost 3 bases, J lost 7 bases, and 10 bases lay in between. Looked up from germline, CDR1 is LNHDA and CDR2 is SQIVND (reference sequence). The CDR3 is CASSIIARQPQHF. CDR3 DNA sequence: TGTGCCAGTAGTATTATAGCCCGGCAGCCCCAGCATTTT.

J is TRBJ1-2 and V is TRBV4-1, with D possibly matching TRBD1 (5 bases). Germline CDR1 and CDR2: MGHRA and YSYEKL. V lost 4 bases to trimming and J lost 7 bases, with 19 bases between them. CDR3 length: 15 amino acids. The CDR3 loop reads CASSPYVGDWVGYTF. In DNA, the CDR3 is TGCGCCAGCAGCCCATACGTAGGGGATTGGGTTGGCTACACCTTC.

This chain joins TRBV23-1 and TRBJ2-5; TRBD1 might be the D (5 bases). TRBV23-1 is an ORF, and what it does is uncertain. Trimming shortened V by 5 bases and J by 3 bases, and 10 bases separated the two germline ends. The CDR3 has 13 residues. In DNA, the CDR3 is TGCGCCAGCAGTGGGGCGGTAGAAGAGACCCAGTACTTC. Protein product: CASSGAVEETQYF.

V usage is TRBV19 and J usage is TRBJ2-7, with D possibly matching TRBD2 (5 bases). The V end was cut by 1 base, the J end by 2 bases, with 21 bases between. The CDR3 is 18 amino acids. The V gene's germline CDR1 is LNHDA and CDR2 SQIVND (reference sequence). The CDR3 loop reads CASSIGWGADLSTYEQYF. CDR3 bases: TGTGCCAGTAGTATAGGTTGGGGAGCGGACCTTTCCACCTACGAGCAGTACTTC.

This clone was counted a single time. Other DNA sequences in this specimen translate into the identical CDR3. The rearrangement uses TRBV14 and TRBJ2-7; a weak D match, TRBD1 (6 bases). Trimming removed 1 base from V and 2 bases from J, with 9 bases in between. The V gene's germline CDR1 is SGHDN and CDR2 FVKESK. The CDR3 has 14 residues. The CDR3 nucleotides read TGTGCCAGCAGCCAAGTACAGGGACCCTACGAGCAGTACTTC. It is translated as CASSQVQGPYEQYF.

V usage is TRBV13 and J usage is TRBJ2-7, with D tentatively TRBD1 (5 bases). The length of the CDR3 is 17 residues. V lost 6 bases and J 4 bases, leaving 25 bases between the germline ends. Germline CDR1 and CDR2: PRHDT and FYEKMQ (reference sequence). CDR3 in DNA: TGTGCCAGCAGGCGCGTATTAGAAGGACAACAAGCTTACGAGCAGTACTTC. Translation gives CASRRVLEGQQAYEQYF.